The rows below give T cell receptor beta chains drawn from one sample of a study of T cell responses to AZD1222 COVID-19 vaccine. Repertoires were generated with immunoSEQ multiplex PCR, while TCRdb's copy carries only in-frame clones and drops some. The table includes about 160,000 clones, roughly 88% detected once. This specimen consisted of peripheral blood, obtained 28 days after the second AZD1222 dose. These receptors were taken from an adult who received the AZD1222 COVID-19 vaccine. CDR3s include the opening cysteine and the closing phenylalanine or tryptophan. D genes are given only for firm matches. Size values are once, few and many counts, or a class for expanded clones, and some rows have none.

TRBV19,TRBD2,TRBJ2-7,medium-sized,15,CASSRLAGSSYEQYF,TGTGCCAGTAGTAGACTAGCGGGGAGCTCCTACGAGCAGTACTTC
TRBV6-5,TRBD1,TRBJ2-1,.,13,CASSLPQGNEQFF,TGTGCCAGCAGTCTTCCACAGGGGAATGAGCAGTTCTTC
TRBV12-3/TRBV12-4,.,TRBJ2-7,.,13,CASSLGRTYEQYF,TGTGCCAGCAGTTTAGGGCGGACCTACGAGCAGTACTTC
TRBV19,.,TRBJ1-5,.,14,CASHWGDGNQPQHF,TGTGCCAGCCACTGGGGGGACGGAAATCAGCCCCAGCATTTT
TRBV19,.,TRBJ1-6,once,13,CASAGRGNSPLHF,TGTGCCAGTGCCGGGCGAGGGAATTCACCCCTCCACTTT
TRBV12-3/TRBV12-4,.,TRBJ1-3,.,12,CASSLGGNTIYF,TGTGCCAGCAGTTTGGGGGGAAACACCATATATTTT
TRBV30,.,TRBJ2-7,once,15,CAWNGKTGGDYEQYF,TGTGCCTGGAACGGAAAGACAGGTGGGGACTACGAGCAGTACTTC
TRBV5-8,.,TRBJ1-4,.,13,CASSLHGVEKLFF,TGTGCCAGCAGCTTGCACGGGGTCGAAAAACTGTTTTTT
TRBV2,.,TRBJ2-7,.,13,CASSFPEDYEQYF,TGTGCCAGCAGCTTCCCGGAGGACTACGAGCAGTACTTC
TRBV4-3,.,TRBJ2-3,.,16,CASSHGTPGNTDTQYF,TGCGCCAGCAGCCACGGGACTCCGGGAAACACAGATACGCAGTATTTT
TRBV19,TRBD1,TRBJ2-5,.,14,CASSRTGNQETQYF,TGTGCCAGTAGTAGGACAGGGAATCAAGAGACCCAGTACTTC
TRBV11-2,.,TRBJ1-1,.,14,CASSPSVRNTEAFF,TGTGCCAGCAGCCCAAGCGTGCGTAACACTGAAGCTTTCTTT
TRBV5-1,.,TRBJ2-7,.,13,CASSLDIFYEQYF,TGCGCCAGCAGCTTGGATATATTCTACGAGCAGTACTTC
TRBV11-3,TRBD2,TRBJ2-3,.,17,CASSLGSSGGRADTQYF,TGTGCCAGCAGCTTAGGGAGTAGCGGGGGTCGGGCAGATACGCAGTATTTT
TRBV30,.,TRBJ1-2,once,13,CAWSVIGKGGYTF,TGTGCCTGGAGTGTGATAGGAAAAGGCGGCTACACCTTC
TRBV6-2/TRBV6-3,TRBD1,TRBJ1-5,once,16,CASSSPDRGRSQPQHF,TGTGCCAGCAGTTCCCCGGACAGGGGGAGAAGTCAGCCCCAGCATTTT
TRBV5-5,TRBD2,TRBJ2-2,.,13,CASSFAGVGELFF,TGTGCCAGCAGCTTTGCGGGGGTCGGGGAGCTGTTTTTT
TRBV29-1,.,TRBJ1-1,.,13,CSVESLLNTEAFF,TGCAGCGTTGAGTCCCTGTTGAACACTGAAGCTTTCTTT
TRBV15,.,TRBJ1-2,.,15,CATSRDIQRDYGYTF,TGTGCCACCAGCAGAGATATTCAGCGGGACTATGGCTACACCTTC
TRBV30,.,TRBJ1-5,once,16,CAWTGMGTIRGQPQHF,TGTGCCTGGACGGGGATGGGGACAATAAGGGGGCAGCCCCAGCATTTT
TRBV6-1,.,TRBJ1-1,.,13,CASNRDTYTEAFF,TGTGCCAGCAACCGGGACACTTACACTGAAGCTTTCTTT
TRBV5-1,.,TRBJ1-3,.,15,CASSLSVNSGNTIYF,TGCGCCAGCAGCTTGTCGGTGAACTCTGGAAACACCATATATTTT
TRBV14,.,TRBJ2-2,.,23,CASSQERFKFPHKDTPRTGELFF,TGTGCCAGCAGCCAAGAGCGGTTCAAATTCCCACACAAGGACACCCCCCGCACCGGGGAGCTGTTTTTT
TRBV18,.,TRBJ1-5,.,14,CASSPGPLHQPQHF,TGTGCCAGCTCACCAGGCCCCCTCCATCAGCCCCAGCATTTT
TRBV9,.,TRBJ1-4,.,14,CASSPFWGGEKLFF,TGTGCCAGCAGCCCCTTTTGGGGGGGTGAAAAACTGTTTTTT
TRBV5-1,.,TRBJ1-1,.,15,CASSPEGWGGTEAFF,TGCGCCAGCAGCCCCGAAGGGTGGGGAGGCACTGAAGCTTTCTTT
TRBV9,.,TRBJ2-7,many,13,CASSDPRSYEQYF,TGTGCCAGCAGCGATCCAAGGTCCTACGAGCAGTACTTC
TRBV27,.,TRBJ1-2,.,15,CASSLYRGANYGYTF,TGTGCCAGCAGTTTATATCGGGGGGCTAACTATGGCTACACCTTC
TRBV27,.,TRBJ2-1,.,14,CASSLSGSYNEQFF,TGTGCCAGCAGTTTATCCGGATCCTACAATGAGCAGTTCTTC
TRBV21-1,.,TRBJ1-5,.,15,CASSVQQGGVEPQHF,TGTGCCAGCAGCGTACAACAGGGTGGGGTTGAACCCCAGCATTTT
TRBV6-6,.,TRBJ1-1,once,12,CASSSENTEAFF,TGTGCCAGCAGTTCAGAGAACACTGAAGCTTTCTTT
TRBV6-2/TRBV6-3,TRBD2,TRBJ2-1,.,15,CASSYGLVRYNEQFF,TGTGCCAGCAGTTACGGACTAGTCCGATACAATGAGCAGTTCTTC
TRBV5-1,.,TRBJ1-1,.,15,CASSLNPGSNTEAFF,TGCGCCAGCAGCCTTAATCCCGGGTCGAACACTGAAGCTTTCTTT
TRBV19,.,TRBJ1-1,.,14,CASGGGTGRTEAFF,TGTGCCAGTGGAGGGGGGACGGGTCGCACTGAAGCTTTCTTT
TRBV6-6,.,TRBJ1-6,.,11,CASTNRSPLHF,TGTGCCAGCACGAATCGTTCACCCCTCCACTTT
TRBV2,.,TRBJ1-5,once,14,CASSDEGHGGSQHF,TGTGCCAGCAGTGATGAGGGGCACGGTGGATCCCAGCATTTT
TRBV7-2,TRBD1,TRBJ1-4,.,14,CASSLNRGHEKLFF,TGTGCCAGCAGCTTGAACAGGGGACATGAAAAACTGTTTTTT
TRBV18,.,TRBJ1-3,.,16,CASSPSRGRFGNTIYF,TGTGCCAGCTCACCTTCCCGGGGCCGGTTTGGAAACACCATATATTTT
TRBV12-5,.,TRBJ1-3,.,14,CASAAVVSGNTIYF,TGTGCTAGTGCAGCGGTCGTCTCTGGAAACACCATATATTTT
TRBV5-4,TRBD2,TRBJ2-5,once,16,CASSPRGGGGGETQYF,TGTGCCAGCAGCCCGAGGGGTGGCGGGGGGGGCGAGACCCAGTACTTC
TRBV6-6,TRBD1,TRBJ1-4,.,15,CASLPGGATNEKLFF,TGTGCCAGCTTACCAGGGGGCGCAACTAATGAAAAACTGTTTTTT
TRBV4-1,.,TRBJ1-6,.,15,CASSQYRANVSPLHF,TGCGCCAGCAGCCAATACAGGGCGAACGTTTCACCCCTCCACTTT
TRBV3-1/TRBV3-2,.,TRBJ1-2,few,13,CASSSRAAYGYTF,TGTGCCAGCAGCAGTAGGGCCGCCTATGGCTACACCTTC
TRBV2,.,TRBJ1-2,.,13,CASSAELLMIHTF,TGTGCCAGCAGTGCCGAACTCCTCATGATCCACACCTTC
TRBV13,.,TRBJ1-1,.,19,CASSPGRTALGFMNTEAFF,TGTGCCAGCTCCCCGGGCCGTACAGCATTGGGGTTTATGAACACTGAAGCTTTCTTT
TRBV30,TRBD1,TRBJ1-6,few,14,CAWSVTGGWSPLHF,TGTGCCTGGAGTGTAACAGGGGGCTGGTCACCCCTCCACTTT
TRBV11-3,TRBD2,TRBJ2-3,.,18,CASSLTGTSGGAGDTQYF,TGTGCCAGCAGCCTCACCGGGACTAGCGGGGGGGCGGGAGATACGCAGTATTTT
TRBV6-2/TRBV6-3,.,TRBJ1-2,.,14,CASSTPGSNYGYTF,TGTGCCAGCAGCACCCCGGGCTCCAACTATGGCTACACCTTC
TRBV5-1,.,TRBJ2-2,.,15,CASSLGVSYTGELFF,TGCGCCAGCAGCTTGGGGGTCAGCTACACCGGGGAGCTGTTTTTT
TRBV5-6,.,TRBJ1-4,.,15,CASSSPGVDHEKLFF,TGTGCCAGCAGCTCCCCGGGAGTGGATCATGAAAAACTGTTTTTT
TRBV6-1,.,TRBJ2-5,once,17,CASSEARNGAGEETQYF,TGTGCCAGCAGTGAAGCCAGGAACGGGGCCGGGGAAGAGACCCAGTACTTC
TRBV6-6,.,TRBJ1-4,.,16,CASTRNGGNTNEKLFF,TGTGCCAGCACCCGAAATGGGGGAAATACTAATGAAAAACTGTTTTTT
TRBV7-7,TRBD1,TRBJ2-7,.,13,CASSPGQGYEQYF,TGTGCCAGCAGCCCGGGACAGGGCTACGAGCAGTACTTC
TRBV11-2,.,TRBJ1-1,.,12,CASGWGNTEAFF,TGTGCCAGCGGGTGGGGGAACACTGAAGCTTTCTTT
TRBV4-3,TRBD1,TRBJ2-2,.,17,CASSQEGRGGGIGELFF,TGCGCCAGCAGCCAAGAGGGAAGAGGGGGCGGTATCGGGGAGCTGTTTTTT
TRBV11-2,.,TRBJ1-1,.,13,CASSYPGRSGAFF,TGTGCCAGCAGCTACCCGGGGCGGTCCGGAGCTTTCTTT
TRBV7-9,TRBD1,TRBJ1-5,.,16,CASSGTGGLSNQPQHF,TGTGCCAGCAGCGGGACAGGGGGATTGAGCAATCAGCCCCAGCATTTT